These 24 T cell receptor beta chains were all obtained from the same sample, sequenced in a study of Graves' ophthalmopathy and Graves' hyperthyroidism (dated by TCRdb to between 2017 and 2018). Sequenced on an Illumina HiSeq 2000. TCR beta CDR3 regions were amplified from RNA transcripts for repertoire sequencing. The first round of RT-PCR was done with HTBI primers and the Qiagen OneStep RT-PCR kit, and was followed by a second round of multiplex PCR, then size selection and purification. TCRdb reprocessed the public reads (quality trimming at Q25 with fastp, clone calling with MiXCR) and kept in-frame beta chains. Rows with a matching CDR3 protein are joined into one entry that keeps the most common DNA and genes. Here the sample has over a million distinct CDR3 sequences; 35% to 40% occur a single time. The ten biggest clones cover 11% of the sample. Sequencing input: peripheral blood or thyroid tissue (not recorded which). All receptors derive from an adult man with Graves' hyperthyroidism.

This clonotype was found many times. This chain links TRBV20-1 with TRBJ1-6; D remains ambiguous. This CDR3 spans 14 amino acids. The germline V and J ends were trimmed by 3 bases and 8 bases, with 14 bases remaining between them. Germline values: CDR1 DFQATT, CDR2 SNEGSKA (reference sequence). The CDR3 region has the DNA TGCAGTGCTAGTTCGGGATTTGGGGATTCACCCCTCCACTTT. Its translation: CSASSGFGDSPLHF.

This clonotype was detected ten times or more. The V and J genes are TRBV12-3 or TRBV12-4 and TRBJ2-5; 10 bases fit TRBD2. J lost 2 bases, V lost 6 bases, and 3 bases had no gene match. This CDR3 has 14 residues. The CDR3 region has the DNA TGTGCCAGCAGGCCAGCGGGAGGGCAAGAGACCCAGTACTTC. This codes for CASRPAGGQETQYF.

This clonotype turned up a few times. J is TRBJ2-3 and V is TRBV7-9; D may be TRBD2 (5 bases). CDR1 and CDR2 from the germline V gene are SEHNR and FQNEAQ (reference sequence). The CDR3 covers 14 residues. Trimming cost V 6 bases and J 2 bases, with 12 bases left between them. Here the CDR3 reads CASRIRELTDTQYF. CDR3 nucleotide sequence: TGTGCCAGCAGGATACGGGAACTCACAGATACGCAGTATTTT.

Many counts were recorded for this clonotype. The chain employs TRBV20-1 and TRBJ1-1, with D hard to call. The CDR3 extends over 12 amino acids. V was trimmed by 5 bases and J by 1 base, leaving 8 bases between them. Germline assignment: CDR1 DFQATT and CDR2 SNEGSKA (reference sequence). The CDR3 sequence is CSALPGNTEAFF. CDR3 coding DNA: TGCAGTGCTCTCCCGGGGAACACTGAAGCTTTCTTT.

This chain joins TRBV11-2 and TRBJ2-5; 12 bases map to TRBD1. V shed 11 bases, J shed 4 bases, and the junction held 11 bases outside the gene matches. The germline V gene has CDR1 SGHAT and CDR2 FQNNGV. CDR3 size: 15 residues. CDR3 DNA: TGTGCCTGGAGTCTCGGGACAGGGGGCACAGAGACCCAGTACTTC. Translated: CAWSLGTGGTETQYF.

Of note for this clonotype: One junction end disagrees with the germline gene, perhaps due to a read error. The V and J genes are TRBV10-3 and TRBJ1-5; the D is unclear. This CDR3 comprises 15 residues. Germline V lookup: CDR1 ENHRY, CDR2 SYGVKD. For the CDR3, the DNA is TGTGCCAGCAGTTACCAAGGAGGAAGCAATCAGCCCCGGCATTTT. Protein product: CASSYQGGSNQPRHF.

The table lists this clonotype with a few counts. J is TRBJ1-2 and V is TRBV7-3; D is perhaps TRBD1 (5 bases). Per germline, CDR1 SGHTA and CDR2 FQGTGA. This CDR3 is built from 14 residues. Trimming pared 2 bases from V and 4 bases from J, leaving 11 bases between. This CDR3 is CASSLGARGYGYTF. The CDR3 DNA sequence: TGTGCCAGCAGCTTAGGGGCTCGCGGCTATGGCTACACCTTC.

In this sample, this clonotype turned up many times. This chain links TRBV9 with TRBJ1-2, with TRBD1 identical over 7 bases. Germline CDR1 and CDR2: SGDLS and YYNGEE. The CDR3 sequence is 15 residues long. V lost 4 bases, J lost 1 base, and 7 bases stayed unmatched. CDR3 amino acids: CASSSEAGGNYGYTF. The CDR3 bases are TGTGCCAGCAGCTCGGAGGCAGGGGGTAACTATGGCTACACCTTC.

In its sample, this clonotype was seen many times. The gene calls are TRBV7-9 and TRBJ1-1, with D maybe TRBD1 (6 bases). The CDR3 consists of 15 residues. Germline-derived CDR1 and CDR2 are SEHNR and FQNEAQ (reference sequence). The V end was cut by 5 bases, the J end by 5 bases, with 18 bases between. The CDR3 nucleotides read TGTGCCAGCAGCCTCGGGGGGGGCCGGTGGACTGAAGCTTTCTTT. This gives the protein CASSLGGGRWTEAFF.

This rearrangement joins TRBV2 to TRBJ1-4, with D unclear. Germline loops: CDR1 SNHLY, CDR2 FYNNEI. CDR3 length: 13 amino acids. The V gene lost 6 bases and the J gene lost 8 bases, with 13 bases spanning the gap. The chain's CDR3 is CASSARGREKLFF. In DNA, the CDR3 is TGTGCCAGCAGCGCGAGAGGAAGGGAAAAACTGTTTTTT.

The gene calls are TRBV2 and TRBJ1-2, with unresolved D. The V and J ends lost 3 bases and 3 bases respectively, with 11 bases between them. The CDR3 is 14 residues long. The germline gives CDR1 SNHLY, CDR2 FYNNEI. CDR3 amino acids: CASSDRNSDYGYTF. DNA of the CDR3: TGTGCCAGCAGTGATCGCAATTCGGACTATGGCTACACCTTC.

This chain's CDR3 is CSVAPGQGNYGYTF. For the CDR3, the DNA is TGCAGCGTTGCCCCGGGACAGGGAAACTATGGCTACACCTTC. The J gene is TRBJ1-2, the V gene TRBV29-1; TRBD1 matches at 9 bases. There are 14 residues in the CDR3. The J segment lost 2 bases and the V segment lost 4 bases, leaving 5 bases of the junction unmatched. Germline V gene data show CDR1 as SQVTM and CDR2 as ANQGSEA.

Turning to this clonotype: Just one base apart from a much larger clone, this may be a read error. The chain links TRBV7-4 to TRBJ1-1; D is unclear. The length of the CDR3 is 12 residues. Germline V CDR1 and CDR2: SGHVT, SQSDAQ. CDR3 sequence reads: CASSRPLNEALF. The CDR3 region has the DNA TGTGCCAGCAGCCGGCCCTTAAATGAAGCTCTCTTT.

The V gene is TRBV4-2, the J gene TRBJ2-1; 10 bases are a match to TRBD2. Germline CDR1 and CDR2: LGHNA and YNFKEQ. The junction had 9 bases not matched to a gene; V was cut back by 2 bases and J by 8 bases. CDR3 size: 16 residues. CDR3 amino acids: CASSQYKREGLDEQFF. CDR3 bases: TGTGCCAGCAGCCAATATAAGCGGGAGGGCTTGGATGAGCAGTTCTTC.

The rearrangement joins TRBV25-1 to TRBJ1-4; weak D call: TRBD1 (5 bases). Trimming removed 8 bases at V and 13 bases at J, with 11 bases between. This CDR3 contains 10 residues. Germline CDR1 reads MGHDK; CDR2 reads SYGVNS. CDR3 sequence: CASATGGLFF. CDR3 nucleotides: TGTGCCAGCGCAACAGGCGGACTGTTTTTT.

This clonotype showed up many times. The J gene is TRBJ1-6, the V gene TRBV7-9, with D unresolved. The V end was cut by 9 bases, the J end by 11 bases, with 8 bases between. The germline V gene encodes CDR1 SEHNR and CDR2 FQNEAQ (reference sequence). The CDR3 runs to 10 residues. The CDR3 protein is CASNPTPLHF. The CDR3 DNA reads as TGTGCCAGTAATCCCACACCCCTCCACTTT.

With regard to this clonotype: A clone one base away is much larger, so this may be a read error. This chain joins TRBV10-3 and TRBJ2-6, with D unresolved. V was trimmed by 8 bases and J by 0 bases, leaving 8 bases between them. Germline V gene sequence: CDR1 ENHRY, CDR2 SYGVKD. The CDR3 totals 14 residues. The DNA of the CDR3 is TGTGCCATCCAAACCGTCTCTGGGGCCAACGTCCTGACTTTC. It specifies CAIQTVSGANVLTF.

Note on this clonotype: At one end the junction does not follow the germline gene, possibly because of a read error. The chain has TRBV29-1 and TRBJ2-5; D is uncertain. The CDR3 is 10 residues long. Germline CDR1 is SQVTM and CDR2 is ANQGSEA. CDR3 sequence reads: CNVVQETQYF. CDR3 in DNA: TGCAACGTTGTGCAAGAGACCCAGTACTTC.

V gene TRBV29-1 combines with J gene TRBJ1-1; a weak D match, TRBD1 (5 bases). Per the germline V gene, CDR1 is SQVTM and CDR2 is ANQGSEA. The CDR3 extends over 13 amino acids. Trimming cost V 4 bases and J 0 bases, with 9 bases left between them. The CDR3 nucleotides are TGCAGCGTTGGGAGGGGTATGAACACTGAAGCTTTCTTT. The encoded protein is CSVGRGMNTEAFF.

The sample holds many counts of this clonotype. CDR3 in DNA: TGTGCCAGCAGTCCATGGGGACAGGGTCCTTATAATTCACCCCTCCACTTT. This sequence encodes CASSPWGQGPYNSPLHF. The V call is TRBV7-2, the J call TRBJ1-6, with 9 nucleotides matching TRBD1. Germline V gene data show CDR1 as SGHTA and CDR2 as FQGNSA. The CDR3 covers 17 residues. V lost 6 bases and J lost 4; bases outside the gene matches: 10. Full variable domain (missing parts from reference TRBV7-2 and TRBJ1-6): GAGVSQSPSNKVTEKGKDVELRCDPISGHTALYWYRQSLGQGLEFLIYFQGNSAPDKSGLPSDRFSAERTGGSVSTLTIQRTQQEDSAVYLCASSPWGQGPYNSPLHFGNGTRLTVT.

This clonotype appeared many times. The chain couples TRBV12-3 or TRBV12-4 to TRBJ1-5; D gene ambiguous. The CDR3 has 13 amino acids. V lost 4 bases and J lost 2, with 6 bases in between. CDR3 sequence: CASSWDGNQPQHF. The CDR3 DNA reads TGTGCCAGCAGTTGGGATGGCAATCAGCCCCAGCATTTT.

This clonotype showed up many times. The gene calls are TRBV20-1 and TRBJ2-7; either TRBD1 or TRBD2 may supply D (5 bases each). This CDR3 contains 15 residues. Trimming pared 0 bases from V and 4 bases from J, leaving 16 bases between. CDR1 and CDR2 (germline): DFQATT, SNEGSKA (reference sequence). CDR3 in DNA: TGCAGTGCTAGAGATGGGGGTGGGAATTGGTACGAGCAGTACTTC. Translated: CSARDGGGNWYEQYF.

This clonotype occurred a few times. This may come from a read error, since a much larger clone is one base off. V usage is TRBV7-2 and J usage is TRBJ1-3; possibly TRBD1 for D (5 bases). Germline V gene data show CDR1 as SGHTA and CDR2 as FQGNSA. Trimming took off 1 base at V and 0 bases at J, with 13 bases between the two ends. The CDR3 totals 17 residues. CDR3 sequence reads: CASSLGQRTASGNTIYF. CDR3 in DNA: TGTGCCAGCAGCTTAGGACAGAGGACTGCCTCTGGAAACACCATATATTTT. The variable domain in full, with the rest retrieved from reference TRBV7-2 and TRBJ1-3, is GAGVSQSPSNKVTEKGKDVELRCDPISGHTALYWYRQSLGQGLEFLIYFQGNSAPDKSGLPSDRFSAERTGGSVSTLTIQRTQQEDSAVYLCASSLGQRTASGNTIYFGEGSWLTVV.

The chain couples TRBV24-1 to TRBJ1-5; D not certain. Germline V gene lookup returns CDR1 KGHDR and CDR2 SFDVKD. The V gene lost 11 bases and the J gene lost 4 bases, with 20 bases spanning the gap. The CDR3 is 15 residues long. CDR3 in DNA: TGTGCCAGCAGCCCCCTTGGGGTACTGAATCAGCCCCAGCATTTT. It codes for CASSPLGVLNQPQHF.